The clone carrying this T cell receptor beta chain is a singleton in its sample. Its antigen is not known. This record belongs to a study of Ad26.COV2.S vaccination and SARS-CoV-2 variants. General study results and limits: Individuals receiving vaccine had higher spike-specific TCR breadth than placebo recipients did. The TCR breadth and depth analyses may have produced an underestimate of total T cell responses.

TCRdb keeps only in-frame clones here, not all; method: immunoSEQ multiplex PCR. This repertoire shows about 460,000 clones, 89% found once; its top ten account for 1.7%. Trimming removed 3 bases from V and 1 base from J; junction bases left unmatched: 7. CDR1 is KGHSH, CDR2 LQKENI, per germline. This CDR3 has 16 amino acids. Treatment in this sample: over 15 received Ad26.COV2.S at low or high dose, single or two shots; roughly 5 received placebo; per-sample allocation not given. On day 63 after the first injection, vaccine and placebo recipients gave samples. The shot given was an Ad26 vector that makes Wuhan-strain SARS-CoV-2 spike.

The sequencing here drew on peripheral blood, taken in a trial of Ad26.COV2.S vaccine versus placebo. The chain is built from TRBV18 and TRBJ2-3; TRBD2 aligns across 7 bases. The receptor comes from a person between 18 and 65 years old who received the Ad26.COV2.S COVID-19 vaccine or a placebo. CDR3 protein: CASSPSPAGGTDTQYF. The CDR3 DNA reads as TGTGCCAGCTCACCGAGTCCCGCGGGGGGCACAGATACGCAGTATTTT.